This TCR beta chain was sequenced during a study of OX40 agonist ivuxolimab in advanced cancers. Across the whole study: Ivuxolimab doses were 0.01, 0.1, 0.3, 1.5, 3 or 10 mg/kg every 2 weeks.

Clones were sequenced by immunoSEQ multiplex PCR, and TCRdb holds only the in-frame ones, with some missing. The table records tens of thousands of clones, about nine tenths of them present only once. Germline lookup yields CDR1 LNHDA and CDR2 SQIVND (reference sequence). The V gene end was trimmed by 6 bases and the J gene end by 2 bases; junction bases not matched to a gene: 9. The CDR3 spans 15 residues. The sequencing here drew on CD4+ or CD8+ T cells sorted from blood, taken in a trial of the OX40 agonist ivuxolimab. The chain couples TRBV19 to TRBJ1-2; 7 bases fit TRBD1. This sequence originates from an adult with an advanced solid tumor such as melanoma, head and neck, liver or kidney cancer. CDR3 sequence: CASSNTGQLNYGYTF. CDR3 DNA sequence: TGTGCCAGTAGCAACACGGGACAGTTAAACTATGGCTACACCTTC. The full variable domain, completed using reference TRBV19 and TRBJ1-2, is DGGITQSPKYLFRKEGQNVTLSCEQNLNHDAMYWYRQDPGQGLRLIYYSQIVNDFQKGDIAEGYSVSREKKESFPLTVTSAQKNPTAFYLCASSNTGQLNYGYTFGSGTRLTVV.